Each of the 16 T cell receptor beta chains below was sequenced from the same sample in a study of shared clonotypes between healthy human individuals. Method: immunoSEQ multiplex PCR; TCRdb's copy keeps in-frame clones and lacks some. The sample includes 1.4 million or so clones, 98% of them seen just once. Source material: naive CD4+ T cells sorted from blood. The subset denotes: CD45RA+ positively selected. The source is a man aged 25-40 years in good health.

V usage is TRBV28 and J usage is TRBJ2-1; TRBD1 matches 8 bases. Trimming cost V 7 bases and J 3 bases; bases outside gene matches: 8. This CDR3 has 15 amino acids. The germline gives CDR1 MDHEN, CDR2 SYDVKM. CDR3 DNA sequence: TGTGCCAGCACTATCCGGACAGGGAACTACAATGAGCAGTTCTTC. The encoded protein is CASTIRTGNYNEQFF.

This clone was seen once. The CDR3 DNA reads as TGTGCCAGCAGTCCCCGGGGGGACTATGCCTACGAGCAGTACTTC. This gives the protein CASSPRGDYAYEQYF. The V and J genes are TRBV27 and TRBJ2-7; 7 bases align to TRBD2. The CDR3 extends over 15 amino acids. Losses at the gene ends were 5 bases for V and 2 bases for J; bases not matched to a gene: 9. Germline loops: CDR1 MNHEY, CDR2 SMNVEV (reference sequence).

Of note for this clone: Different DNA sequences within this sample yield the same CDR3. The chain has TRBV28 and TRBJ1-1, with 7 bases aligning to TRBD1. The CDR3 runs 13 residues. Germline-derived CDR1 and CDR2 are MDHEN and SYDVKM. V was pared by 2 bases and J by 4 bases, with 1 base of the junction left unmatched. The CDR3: CASSLQGGTEAFF. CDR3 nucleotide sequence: TGTGCCAGCAGTTTACAGGGGGGCACTGAAGCTTTCTTT.

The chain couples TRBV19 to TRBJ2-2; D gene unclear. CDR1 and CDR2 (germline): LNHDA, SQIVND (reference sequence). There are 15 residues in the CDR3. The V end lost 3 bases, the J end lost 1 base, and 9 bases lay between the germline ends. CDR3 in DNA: TGTGCCAGTAGTATTGCCCCGTTGAACACCGGGGAGCTGTTTTTT. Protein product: CASSIAPLNTGELFF.

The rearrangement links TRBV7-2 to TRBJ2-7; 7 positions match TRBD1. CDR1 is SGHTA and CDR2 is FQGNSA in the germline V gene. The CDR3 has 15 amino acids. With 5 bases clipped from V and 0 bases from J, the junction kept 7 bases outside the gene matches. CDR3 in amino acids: CASSAYRGVSYEQYF. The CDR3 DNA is TGTGCCAGCAGCGCGTACAGGGGCGTCTCCTACGAGCAGTACTTC. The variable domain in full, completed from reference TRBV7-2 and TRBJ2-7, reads GAGVSQSPSNKVTEKGKDVELRCDPISGHTALYWYRQSLGQGLEFLIYFQGNSAPDKSGLPSDRFSAERTGGSVSTLTIQRTQQEDSAVYLCASSAYRGVSYEQYFGPGTRLTVT.

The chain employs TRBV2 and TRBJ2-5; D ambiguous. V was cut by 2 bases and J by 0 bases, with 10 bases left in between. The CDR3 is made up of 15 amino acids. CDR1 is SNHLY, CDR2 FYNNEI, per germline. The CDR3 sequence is CASSERATHQETQYF. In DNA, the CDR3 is TGTGCCAGCAGTGAAAGGGCTACCCACCAAGAGACCCAGTACTTC.

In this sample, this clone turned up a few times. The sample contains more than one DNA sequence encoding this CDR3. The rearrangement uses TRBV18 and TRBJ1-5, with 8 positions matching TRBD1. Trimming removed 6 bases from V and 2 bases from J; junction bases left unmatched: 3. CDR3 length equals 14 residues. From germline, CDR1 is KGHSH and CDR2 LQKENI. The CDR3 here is CASSSDRGNQPQHF. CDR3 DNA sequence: TGTGCCAGCTCCTCGGACAGGGGCAATCAGCCCCAGCATTTT.

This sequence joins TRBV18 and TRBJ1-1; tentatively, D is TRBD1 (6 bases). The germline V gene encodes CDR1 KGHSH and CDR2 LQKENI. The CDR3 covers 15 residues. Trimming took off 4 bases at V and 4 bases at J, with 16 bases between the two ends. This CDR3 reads CASSQLHRDGTEAFF. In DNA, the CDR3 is TGTGCCAGCTCACAACTCCACAGGGATGGCACTGAAGCTTTCTTT.

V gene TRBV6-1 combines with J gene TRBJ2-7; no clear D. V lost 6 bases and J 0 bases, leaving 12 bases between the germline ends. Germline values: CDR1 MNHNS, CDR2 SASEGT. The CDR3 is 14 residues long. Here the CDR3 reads CASRRSRSSYEQYF. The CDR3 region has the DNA TGTGCCAGCAGGAGGAGCCGCTCCTCCTACGAGCAGTACTTC.

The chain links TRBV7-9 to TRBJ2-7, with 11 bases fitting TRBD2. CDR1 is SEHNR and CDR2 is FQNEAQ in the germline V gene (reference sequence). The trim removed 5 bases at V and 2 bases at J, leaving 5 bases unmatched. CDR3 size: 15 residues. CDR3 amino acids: CASSPLAGGPYEQYF. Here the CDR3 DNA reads TGTGCCAGCAGCCCGCTAGCGGGAGGACCCTACGAGCAGTACTTC.

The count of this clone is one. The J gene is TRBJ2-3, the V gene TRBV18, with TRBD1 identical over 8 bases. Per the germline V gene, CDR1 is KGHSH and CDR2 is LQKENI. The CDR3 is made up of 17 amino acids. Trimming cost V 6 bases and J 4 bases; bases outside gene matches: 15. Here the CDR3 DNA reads TGTGCCAGCTCGGAAGTTTGGACGACAGGGGAAGCAGATACGCAGTATTTT. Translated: CASSEVWTTGEADTQYF.

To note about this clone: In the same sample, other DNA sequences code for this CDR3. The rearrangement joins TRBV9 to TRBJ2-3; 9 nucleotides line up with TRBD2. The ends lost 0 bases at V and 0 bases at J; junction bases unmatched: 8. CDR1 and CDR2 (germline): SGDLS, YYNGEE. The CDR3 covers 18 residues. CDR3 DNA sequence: TGTGCCAGCAGCGTAGGCACTAGCGGGTTATCTAGCACAGATACGCAGTATTTT. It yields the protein CASSVGTSGLSSTDTQYF.

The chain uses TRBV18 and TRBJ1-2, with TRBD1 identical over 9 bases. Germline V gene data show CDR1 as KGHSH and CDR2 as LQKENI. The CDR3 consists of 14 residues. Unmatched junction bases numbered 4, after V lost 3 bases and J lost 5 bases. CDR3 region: CASSPADRGYGYTF. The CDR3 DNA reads TGTGCCAGCTCACCCGCGGACAGGGGATATGGCTACACCTTC.

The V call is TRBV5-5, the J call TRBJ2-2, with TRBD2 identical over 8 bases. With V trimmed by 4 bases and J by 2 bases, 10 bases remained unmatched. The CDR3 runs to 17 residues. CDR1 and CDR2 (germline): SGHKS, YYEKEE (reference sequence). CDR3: CASSQVLAGFNTGELFF. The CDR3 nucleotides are TGTGCCAGCAGCCAGGTTCTAGCGGGTTTTAACACCGGGGAGCTGTTTTTT.

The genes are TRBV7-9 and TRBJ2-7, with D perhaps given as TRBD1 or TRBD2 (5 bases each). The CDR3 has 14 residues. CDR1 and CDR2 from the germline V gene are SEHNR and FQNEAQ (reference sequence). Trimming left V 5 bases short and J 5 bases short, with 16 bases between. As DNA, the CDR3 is TGTGCCAGCAGCCCCCCCGGGACGCGCCACGAGCAGTACTTC. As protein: CASSPPGTRHEQYF.

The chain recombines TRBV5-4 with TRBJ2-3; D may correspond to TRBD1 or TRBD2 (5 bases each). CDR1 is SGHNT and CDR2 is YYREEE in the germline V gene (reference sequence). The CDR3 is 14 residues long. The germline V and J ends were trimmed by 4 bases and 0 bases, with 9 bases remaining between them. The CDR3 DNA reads TGTGCCAGCAGCCCGGGGCCTAGCACAGATACGCAGTATTTT. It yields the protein CASSPGPSTDTQYF.